The 4 T cell receptor beta chains below come from one sample, sequenced in a study of T-cell reconstitution after alpha-beta-depleted transplantation in children. Library preparation (for TCRbeta) was performed with unique molecular identifiers. MiXCR, applied by TCRdb to the PCR reads, yields one record per CDR3 protein. This sample yields hundreds of thousands of distinct CDR3 sequences, of which roughly 10% are seen a single time; 5.5% to 8% belongs to the top ten. Material: PBMCs from the stem cell graft donor, obtained from the stem cell graft. The origin of the receptors is a human donor who donated a stem cell graft to a child with acute lymphoblastic leukemia.

This clonotype was observed a few times. The V gene is TRBV29-1, the J gene TRBJ1-2; TRBD1 aligns across 10 bases. This CDR3 has 16 residues. Germline V CDR1 and CDR2: SQVTM, ANQGSEA. The V and J ends lost 6 bases and 6 bases, in that order; junction bases with no gene match: 16. CDR3 in DNA: TGCAGCGTGGCCGGACAGGGGGGCTTCGATTTGGATGGCTACACCTTC. It specifies CSVAGQGGFDLDGYTF.

This chain links TRBV5-1 with TRBJ2-6; possibly TRBD2 for D (5 bases). This CDR3 is 18 amino acids long. CDR1 and CDR2 from the germline V gene are SGHRS and YFSETQ. The V gene lost 2 bases and the J gene lost 1 base, with 16 bases spanning the gap. CDR3 loop: CASSFGSTLFSGANVLTF. CDR3 in DNA: TGCGCCAGCAGCTTTGGGAGCACACTTTTTTCTGGGGCCAACGTCCTGACTTTC.

This clonotype has only a few counts. The chain employs TRBV5-4 and TRBJ2-5, with D possibly TRBD1 on 6 matching bases. V was shortened by 2 bases and J by 3 bases, with 14 bases between the two germline ends. Germline CDR1 and CDR2: SGHNT and YYREEE (reference sequence). This CDR3 has 15 residues. CDR3 sequence: CASSFPRGREETQYF. Written as DNA, the CDR3 is TGTGCCAGCAGCTTTCCCAGGGGAAGGGAAGAGACCCAGTACTTC.

The J gene is TRBJ2-5, the V gene TRBV12-3 or TRBV12-4; D not certain. The germline V and J ends were trimmed by 6 bases and 1 base, with 6 bases remaining between them. This CDR3 is 12 amino acids long. The CDR3 region has the DNA TGTGCCAGCAGGGGGTCCCAAGAGACCCAGTACTTC. The encoded protein is CASRGSQETQYF.